The next 2 T cell receptor beta chains were all read from a single sample in a study of response to subunit inactivated influenza vaccine. Via MiXCR, TCRdb re-called the RT-PCR reads, giving one row per CDR3 protein. The data show over 750,000 distinct CDR3 sequences, about 20% seen once. The sequenced sample was PBMCs from blood, obtained more than 4 days after vaccination. Receptor source: a man aged 50 or older who received an inactivated influenza vaccine.

This clonotype was counted between two and nine times. This chain joins TRBV7-2 and TRBJ2-5; TRBD2 matches at 7 bases. Germline-derived CDR1 and CDR2 are SGHTA and FQGNSA. The trim removed 7 bases at V and 4 bases at J, leaving 6 bases unmatched. The CDR3 is 13 amino acids. The CDR3 sequence: CASTPGGAETQYF. CDR3 bases: TGTGCCAGCACCCCGGGGGGAGCAGAGACCCAGTACTTC.

The J gene is TRBJ2-7, the V gene TRBV5-4; TRBD1 matches at 7 bases. This CDR3 has 15 amino acids. After removal of 0 bases from V and 3 bases from J, the junction contained 6 bases not matched to a gene. Per the germline V gene, CDR1 is SGHNT and CDR2 is YYREEE (reference sequence). This CDR3 reads CASSLGQGSIYEQYF. CDR3 coding DNA: TGTGCCAGCAGCTTGGGACAGGGAAGTATCTACGAGCAGTACTTC.